The present T cell receptor (beta chain) was sequenced within a study of blood T cells in healthy people across ages. There are a few counts of this clonotype. A second PCR, run for roughly 7 to 12 cycles, used a sample-barcoded 5' primer plus a J-beta primer mix. Via MiXCR, TCRdb re-called the 5' RACE reads, giving one row per CDR3 protein. The sample lists 1.4 million or so distinct CDR3 sequences, less than 45% occurring once. The germline V and J ends were trimmed by 6 bases and 6 bases, with 9 bases remaining between them. This CDR3 is 11 amino acids long. Germline V gene lookup returns CDR1 DFQATT and CDR2 SNEGSKA (reference sequence).

What was sequenced was blood. This chain connects TRBV20-1 to TRBJ2-1, with D possibly being TRBD2 (5 bases). This TCR derives from a woman aged 18-35 years in good health. As DNA, the CDR3 is TGCAGTGCGTGGACTCTCAATGAGCAGTTCTTC. This sequence encodes CSAWTLNEQFF.